The 29 T cell receptor beta chains presented below share a single source sample, sequenced in a study of cytomegalovirus exposure and HLA in healthy donors (dated by TCRdb to about 2017). Library method: the immunoSEQ multiplex PCR assay. For the multiplex PCR, a mixture combining 60 forward primers for TCR Vbeta segments and 13 reverse primers for TCR Jbeta segments was used. TCRdb stores this immuneACCESS table with in-frame sequences only. Part of the clones is absent; in the studies checked, under half of the shortfall reflects unresolved V genes, and no reason is known for the rest. The sample contains over 100,000 clones, approximately 80% of them found a single time. The ten largest clones capture over 9.5% of the sample. The sequencing sample was made of PBMCs. The receptors come from a man aged 40-50 years in good health and CMV-seropositive.

This clone was recorded a few times. This chain uses TRBV7-2 with TRBJ1-1; 7 bases are a match to TRBD1. Germline V gene data show CDR1 as SGHTA and CDR2 as FQGNSA. Germline trimming cut 5 bases from V and 3 bases from J; bases unmatched to any gene: 6. This CDR3 region has 14 residues. The CDR3 here is CASSPQGVYTEAFF. The DNA for the CDR3 is TGTGCCAGCAGCCCCCAGGGGGTTTACACTGAAGCTTTCTTT. The full variable domain, rest sourced from reference TRBV7-2 and TRBJ1-1, is GAGVSQSPSNKVTEKGKDVELRCDPISGHTALYWYRQSLGQGLEFLIYFQGNSAPDKSGLPSDRFSAERTGGSVSTLTIQRTQQEDSAVYLCASSPQGVYTEAFFGQGTRLTVV.

The table lists this clone with a few counts. In DNA, the CDR3 is TGTGCCACCAGCAGAGCCCACACACTAGCGGGGGTAGTAACCGGGGAGCTGTTTTTT. Translated, it gives CATSRAHTLAGVVTGELFF. The V gene is TRBV15, the J gene TRBJ2-2; the match to TRBD2 covers 11 bases. This CDR3 spans 19 amino acids. Germline V lookup: CDR1 LNHNV, CDR2 YYDKDF (reference sequence). Trimming removed 1 base from V and 5 bases from J; junction bases left unmatched: 12. The entire variable domain, with the rest obtained from reference TRBV15 and TRBJ2-2, is as follows: DAMVIQNPRYQVTQFGKPVTLSCSQTLNHNVMYWYQQKSSQAPKLLFHYYDKDFNNEADTPDNFQSRRPNTSFCFLDIRSPGLGDTAMYLCATSRAHTLAGVVTGELFFGEGSRLTVL.

The chain couples TRBV6-6 to TRBJ2-7; unclear D gene. Germline CDR1 reads MNHNY; CDR2 reads SVGAGI (reference sequence). This CDR3 contains 13 residues. With 2 bases removed from V and 3 bases from J, the gap between germline ends came to 8 bases. The CDR3 spells CASSYPRNYEQYF. The CDR3 DNA follows: TGTGCCAGCAGTTACCCGCGCAACTACGAGCAGTACTTC.

There are a few counts of this clone. The gene calls are TRBV5-1 and TRBJ1-2; 7 bases line up with TRBD1. This CDR3 has 15 residues. V lost 4 bases, J lost 0 bases, and 6 bases stayed unmatched. Germline values: CDR1 SGHRS, CDR2 YFSETQ. In nucleotides, the CDR3 is TGCGCCAGCAGCCCGGGACAGAACTCTAACTATGGCTACACCTTC. It encodes CASSPGQNSNYGYTF.

This clone has just a few counts. The chain links TRBV4-1 to TRBJ1-2, with D uncertain. CDR1 MGHRA and CDR2 YSYEKL come from the germline V gene. This CDR3 has 15 residues. Trimming took 5 bases from V and 4 from J, leaving 17 bases between them. The CDR3 loop reads CASSGPREGVYGYTF. CDR3 DNA sequence: TGCGCCAGCAGCGGACCCCGGGAAGGAGTCTATGGCTACACCTTC.

Only one count was recorded for this clone. V gene TRBV5-3 combines with J gene TRBJ2-7; TRBD2 aligns across 10 bases. TRBV5-3 is an open reading frame, and its role is uncertain. CDR3 length equals 17 residues. V lost 2 bases to trimming and J lost 6 bases; unmatched junction nucleotides: 14. The CDR3 sequence is CARSFFGSERGGPEQYF. The CDR3 region has the DNA TGTGCCAGAAGCTTCTTTGGTTCTGAGCGGGGGGGCCCCGAGCAGTACTTC.

The chain carries TRBV7-8 and TRBJ2-3; 9 bases map to TRBD2. Per germline, CDR1 SGHVS and CDR2 FQNEAQ. The CDR3 totals 17 residues. The V segment lost 4 bases and the J segment 1 base; nucleotides outside the gene matches: 9. CDR3 sequence: CASSYYLGLAGTDTQYF. The CDR3 DNA reads as TGTGCCAGCAGCTATTACTTGGGACTAGCAGGCACAGATACGCAGTATTTT.

V and J are TRBV30 and TRBJ1-2; D is unresolved. Trimming took 0 bases from V and 4 from J, leaving 12 bases between them. The CDR3 extends over 14 amino acids. The germline gives CDR1 GTSNPN, CDR2 SVGIG (reference sequence). CDR3 sequence reads: CAWSVGGSVYGYTF. CDR3 DNA sequence: TGTGCCTGGAGTGTAGGAGGAAGCGTCTATGGCTACACCTTC.

This clone was seen a single time. This rearrangement joins TRBV2 to TRBJ1-1, with TRBD1 as a possible D gene (5 bases). Germline CDR1 reads SNHLY; CDR2 reads FYNNEI. V was trimmed by 10 bases and J by 3 bases, leaving 18 bases between them. The CDR3 is made up of 14 amino acids. CDR3 coding DNA: TGTGCCAAAACATCCGGGACTTGGGACACTGAAGCTTTCTTT. Its translation is CAKTSGTWDTEAFF.

This sequence joins TRBV6-5 and TRBJ2-7, with D unresolved. Trimming stripped 2 bases from V and 2 bases from J, with 10 bases between. The CDR3 sequence is 14 residues long. Germline lookup yields CDR1 MNHEY and CDR2 SVGAGI. CDR3: CASSYGPRTYEQYF. CDR3 nucleotides: TGTGCCAGCAGTTACGGTCCCAGAACCTACGAGCAGTACTTC.

This chain links TRBV19 with TRBJ1-5; TRBD1 matches 9 bases. The CDR3 has 15 residues. Looked up from germline, CDR1 is LNHDA and CDR2 is SQIVND (reference sequence). V lost 9 bases to trimming and J lost 2 bases; unmatched junction nucleotides: 8. The CDR3 spells CASRTDRGGNQPQHF. The CDR3 DNA reads as TGTGCCAGCAGAACGGACAGGGGAGGCAATCAGCCCCAGCATTTT.

The CDR3 nucleotides read TGCGCCAGCACCGAAGCAGGGTCCTACGAGCAGTACTTC. The encoded protein is CASTEAGSYEQYF. The chain carries TRBV5-1 and TRBJ2-7, with D maybe TRBD1 (5 bases). Germline lookup yields CDR1 SGHRS and CDR2 YFSETQ. CDR3 length: 13 amino acids. V shed 6 bases and J shed 1 base, with 11 bases lying between them. The complete variable domain, with remaining parts taken from reference TRBV5-1 and TRBJ2-7, reads KAGVTQTPRYLIKTRGQQVTLSCSPISGHRSVSWYQQTPGQGLQFLFEYFSETQRNKGNFPGRFSGRQFSNSRSEMNVSTLELGDSALYLCASTEAGSYEQYFGPGTRLTVT.

This clone has just a few counts. The chain employs TRBV5-4 and TRBJ2-2; 10 nucleotides line up with TRBD2. From germline, CDR1 is SGHNT and CDR2 YYREEE (reference sequence). The CDR3 runs to 14 residues. Losses at the gene ends were 0 bases for V and 7 bases for J; bases not matched to a gene: 0. The CDR3: CASSLASGGGELFF. CDR3 nucleotide sequence: TGTGCCAGCAGCTTGGCTAGCGGGGGCGGGGAGCTGTTTTTT.

This chain uses TRBV15 with TRBJ2-7, with 9 positions matching TRBD1. Germline CDR1 reads LNHNV; CDR2 reads YYDKDF (reference sequence). CDR3 length: 16 residues. V was clipped by 1 base and J by 2 bases; unmatched bases: 6. This CDR3 reads CATSRGLRQGAYEQYF. The CDR3 DNA reads as TGTGCCACCAGCAGAGGGCTCCGACAGGGGGCCTACGAGCAGTACTTC.

CDR3 amino acids: CASSLGRGSTEAFF. For the CDR3, the DNA is TGTGCCAGCAGCTTAGGCAGGGGAAGCACTGAAGCTTTCTTT. The chain combines TRBV7-2 with TRBJ1-1, with TRBD1 as a possible D gene (6 bases). The CDR3 is 14 amino acids. Trimming removed 1 base from V and 4 bases from J, with 10 bases in between. Germline CDR1 reads SGHTA; CDR2 reads FQGNSA.

V usage is TRBV4-3 and J usage is TRBJ2-5; D possibly corresponds to TRBD2 (6 bases). CDR1 is LGHNA, CDR2 YSLEER, per germline. The CDR3 is made up of 15 amino acids. V lost 1 base, J lost 3 bases, and 12 bases lay in between. Here the CDR3 DNA reads TGCGCCAGCAGCCAAGGGAGGTGGGGGGAAGAGACCCAGTACTTC. Residues: CASSQGRWGEETQYF.

This clone was seen just once. This chain connects TRBV10-3 to TRBJ2-1, with a tentative D call TRBD1 (6 bases). This CDR3 contains 14 residues. Trimming cost V 8 bases and J 5 bases, with 16 bases left between them. Looked up from germline, CDR1 is ENHRY and CDR2 is SYGVKD. The CDR3 nucleotides are TGTGCCATCGGGGACGAGACAGGCAACAATGAGCAGTTCTTC. Its translation: CAIGDETGNNEQFF.

The rearrangement joins TRBV6-1 to TRBJ2-7; 9 nucleotides agree with TRBD1. The V and J ends lost 6 bases and 4 bases, in that order; junction bases with no gene match: 7. Per the germline V gene, CDR1 is MNHNS and CDR2 is SASEGT. The CDR3 consists of 14 residues. The CDR3 DNA reads as TGTGCCAGCAGCCCTGGGACAGGGCGGTACGAGCAGTACTTC. Translating it yields CASSPGTGRYEQYF.

The chain joins TRBV11-3 to TRBJ1-1; 7 bases are shared with TRBD1. J lost 4 bases, V lost 2 bases, and 4 bases had no gene match. The CDR3 has 14 amino acids. Germline CDR1 is SGHNT and CDR2 is YENEEA. The CDR3 DNA follows: TGTGCCAGCAGCTTAACAGGGGTGGGCACTGAAGCTTTCTTT. Protein sequence: CASSLTGVGTEAFF.

This clone was counted between two and nine times. The rearrangement joins TRBV11-3 to TRBJ2-7; 9 bases map to TRBD1. The ends lost 1 base at V and 4 bases at J; junction bases unmatched: 2. The V gene's germline CDR1 is SGHNT and CDR2 YENEEA. The CDR3 has 14 amino acids. The CDR3 loop reads CASSLAGQGYEQYF. In DNA form, the CDR3 reads TGTGCCAGCAGCTTAGCGGGACAGGGTTACGAGCAGTACTTC.

The chain uses TRBV11-2 and TRBJ2-5, with a possible D match to TRBD2 (5 bases). V gave up 5 bases and J gave up 7 bases, with 17 bases separating them. The CDR3 sequence is 14 residues long. From germline, CDR1 is SGHAT and CDR2 FQNNGV. CDR3 region: CASSLRGLVRTQYF. CDR3 bases: TGTGCCAGCAGCCTCCGAGGACTCGTACGGACCCAGTACTTC.

This clone is a singleton in its sample. The chain employs TRBV7-9 and TRBJ1-5, with a tentative D call TRBD1 (6 bases). Between the trimmed V and J ends, which lost 5 bases and 1 base, there was a span of 9 bases. CDR1 and CDR2 (germline): SEHNR, FQNEAQ (reference sequence). The CDR3 extends over 14 amino acids. DNA for the CDR3: TGTGCCAGCAGCCGAGGGGGAAGCAATCAGCCCCAGCATTTT. As protein: CASSRGGSNQPQHF. Full variable domain (missing parts from reference TRBV7-9 and TRBJ1-5): DTGVSQNPRHKITKRGQNVTFRCDPISEHNRLYWYRQTLGQGPEFLTYFQNEAQLEKSRLLSDRFSAERPKGSFSTLEIQRTEQGDSAMYLCASSRGGSNQPQHFGDGTRLSIL.

This chain links TRBV19 with TRBJ1-4, with 7 bases lining up with TRBD1. J gave up 4 bases and V 10 bases, and 6 bases lay outside the gene matches. Germline V gene data show CDR1 as LNHDA and CDR2 as SQIVND (reference sequence). This CDR3 has 13 residues. CDR3 sequence reads: CATPTGNNEKLFF. The CDR3 bases are TGTGCCACCCCGACAGGGAATAATGAAAAACTGTTTTTT.

The chain couples TRBV29-1 to TRBJ2-1; TRBD1 aligns across 7 bases. The CDR3 is 15 residues long. The ends lost 6 bases at V and 5 bases at J; junction bases unmatched: 13. The germline CDR1 and CDR2 sequences are SQVTM and ANQGSEA. CDR3 in DNA: TGCAGCGTGGACAGCTCCGGCAGGGGGAACAATGAGCAGTTCTTC. Translating it yields CSVDSSGRGNNEQFF.

The V call is TRBV19, the J call TRBJ2-3, with a weak D call TRBD2 (5 bases). V shed 0 bases and J shed 0 bases, with 10 bases lying between them. The CDR3 is made up of 16 amino acids. Germline V CDR1 and CDR2: LNHDA, SQIVND (reference sequence). The CDR3 sequence is CASSIEGRTSTDTQYF. The CDR3 DNA reads TGTGCCAGTAGTATAGAGGGTCGGACTAGCACAGATACGCAGTATTTT.

In the case of this clone: Other DNA sequences in the same sample also yield this CDR3. The chain recombines TRBV18 with TRBJ1-6, with 7 bases aligning to TRBD1. This CDR3 spans 14 amino acids. CDR1 is KGHSH, CDR2 LQKENI, per germline. After removal of 4 bases from V and 7 bases from J, the junction contained 4 bases not matched to a gene. The CDR3 reads CASSRDSYNSPLHF. The CDR3 region has the DNA TGTGCCAGCTCACGGGACAGCTACAATTCACCCCTCCACTTT.

This clone has only a few counts. The V and J genes are TRBV2 and TRBJ2-7; D is possibly TRBD1 (6 bases). Trimming removed 8 bases from V and 0 bases from J, with 11 bases in between. Germline V gene sequence: CDR1 SNHLY, CDR2 FYNNEI. This CDR3 region has 13 residues. CDR3 sequence (DNA): TGTGCCAGCTGGGACACACGCTCCTACGAGCAGTACTTC. This encodes CASWDTRSYEQYF. The full variable domain, completed using reference TRBV2 and TRBJ2-7, is EPEVTQTPSHQVTQMGQEVILRCVPISNHLYFYWYRQILGQKVEFLVSFYNNEISEKSEIFDDQFSVERPDGSNFTLKIRSTKLEDSAMYFCASWDTRSYEQYFGPGTRLTVT.

This chain joins TRBV25-1 and TRBJ2-5, with 7 nucleotides matching TRBD2. The CDR3 covers 13 residues. Trimming removed 4 bases from V and 11 bases from J; junction bases left unmatched: 10. CDR1 MGHDK and CDR2 SYGVNS come from the germline V gene. For the CDR3, the DNA is TGTGCCAGCAGTGGACCTCCGGGGGAGGGGCAGTACTTC. Protein product: CASSGPPGEGQYF.

The CDR3 protein is CASSAYRGLTDEAFF. CDR3 coding DNA: TGTGCCAGCAGCGCCTACAGGGGGTTGACGGATGAAGCTTTCTTT. The chain combines TRBV9 with TRBJ1-1, with 8 bases identical to TRBD1. With 3 bases clipped from V and 7 bases from J, the junction kept 11 bases outside the gene matches. CDR3 length: 15 amino acids. CDR1 and CDR2 (germline): SGDLS, YYNGEE.